This TCR beta chain appears in the sequencing data of a study of OX40 agonist ivuxolimab in advanced cancers. Germline V gives CDR1 LNHDA, CDR2 SQIVND (reference sequence). Trimming removed 3 bases from V and 5 bases from J, with 10 bases in between. This CDR3 is 13 amino acids long. Using immunoSEQ multiplex PCR, the repertoire was profiled, and TCRdb retains in-frame clones only, with some absent. The sample has about 62,000 clones, 85% seen once. This clonotype was obtained from an adult with an advanced solid tumor such as melanoma, head and neck, liver or kidney cancer. Sequences were derived from CD4+ or CD8+ T cells sorted from blood, sampled in a trial of the OX40 agonist ivuxolimab. This chain uses TRBV19 with TRBJ2-5, with D uncertain. The CDR3 DNA is TGTGCCAGTAGTATGGCAGATCGGGAGACCCAGTACTTC. Translation gives CASSMADRETQYF.